The sequence of this T cell receptor (beta chain) was determined in a study of cytomegalovirus exposure and HLA in healthy donors. Study results and caveats: The authors confirmed in vitro that three CMV-associated chains were specific for CMV antigens.

The table lists this clone with a few counts. Its antigen is not identified. Primers: 60 Vbeta forward and 13 Jbeta reverse. TCRdb keeps only in-frame clones here, not all; method: immunoSEQ multiplex PCR. The table records more than 95,000 clones, roughly a tenth of them present only once. The source of this sequence is a man in his forties in good health and CMV-seropositive. Sequencing was carried out using PBMCs.

CDR3 sequence (DNA): TGTGCCAGCAGCGCCGGACTAGACTACGAGCAGTACTTC. It codes for CASSAGLDYEQYF. This chain joins TRBV7-9 and TRBJ2-7; 7 bases agree with TRBD2. CDR3 length: 13 amino acids. The germline V gene has CDR1 SEHNR and CDR2 FQNEAQ (reference sequence). J was trimmed by 3 bases and V by 5 bases; bases with no gene match: 4.